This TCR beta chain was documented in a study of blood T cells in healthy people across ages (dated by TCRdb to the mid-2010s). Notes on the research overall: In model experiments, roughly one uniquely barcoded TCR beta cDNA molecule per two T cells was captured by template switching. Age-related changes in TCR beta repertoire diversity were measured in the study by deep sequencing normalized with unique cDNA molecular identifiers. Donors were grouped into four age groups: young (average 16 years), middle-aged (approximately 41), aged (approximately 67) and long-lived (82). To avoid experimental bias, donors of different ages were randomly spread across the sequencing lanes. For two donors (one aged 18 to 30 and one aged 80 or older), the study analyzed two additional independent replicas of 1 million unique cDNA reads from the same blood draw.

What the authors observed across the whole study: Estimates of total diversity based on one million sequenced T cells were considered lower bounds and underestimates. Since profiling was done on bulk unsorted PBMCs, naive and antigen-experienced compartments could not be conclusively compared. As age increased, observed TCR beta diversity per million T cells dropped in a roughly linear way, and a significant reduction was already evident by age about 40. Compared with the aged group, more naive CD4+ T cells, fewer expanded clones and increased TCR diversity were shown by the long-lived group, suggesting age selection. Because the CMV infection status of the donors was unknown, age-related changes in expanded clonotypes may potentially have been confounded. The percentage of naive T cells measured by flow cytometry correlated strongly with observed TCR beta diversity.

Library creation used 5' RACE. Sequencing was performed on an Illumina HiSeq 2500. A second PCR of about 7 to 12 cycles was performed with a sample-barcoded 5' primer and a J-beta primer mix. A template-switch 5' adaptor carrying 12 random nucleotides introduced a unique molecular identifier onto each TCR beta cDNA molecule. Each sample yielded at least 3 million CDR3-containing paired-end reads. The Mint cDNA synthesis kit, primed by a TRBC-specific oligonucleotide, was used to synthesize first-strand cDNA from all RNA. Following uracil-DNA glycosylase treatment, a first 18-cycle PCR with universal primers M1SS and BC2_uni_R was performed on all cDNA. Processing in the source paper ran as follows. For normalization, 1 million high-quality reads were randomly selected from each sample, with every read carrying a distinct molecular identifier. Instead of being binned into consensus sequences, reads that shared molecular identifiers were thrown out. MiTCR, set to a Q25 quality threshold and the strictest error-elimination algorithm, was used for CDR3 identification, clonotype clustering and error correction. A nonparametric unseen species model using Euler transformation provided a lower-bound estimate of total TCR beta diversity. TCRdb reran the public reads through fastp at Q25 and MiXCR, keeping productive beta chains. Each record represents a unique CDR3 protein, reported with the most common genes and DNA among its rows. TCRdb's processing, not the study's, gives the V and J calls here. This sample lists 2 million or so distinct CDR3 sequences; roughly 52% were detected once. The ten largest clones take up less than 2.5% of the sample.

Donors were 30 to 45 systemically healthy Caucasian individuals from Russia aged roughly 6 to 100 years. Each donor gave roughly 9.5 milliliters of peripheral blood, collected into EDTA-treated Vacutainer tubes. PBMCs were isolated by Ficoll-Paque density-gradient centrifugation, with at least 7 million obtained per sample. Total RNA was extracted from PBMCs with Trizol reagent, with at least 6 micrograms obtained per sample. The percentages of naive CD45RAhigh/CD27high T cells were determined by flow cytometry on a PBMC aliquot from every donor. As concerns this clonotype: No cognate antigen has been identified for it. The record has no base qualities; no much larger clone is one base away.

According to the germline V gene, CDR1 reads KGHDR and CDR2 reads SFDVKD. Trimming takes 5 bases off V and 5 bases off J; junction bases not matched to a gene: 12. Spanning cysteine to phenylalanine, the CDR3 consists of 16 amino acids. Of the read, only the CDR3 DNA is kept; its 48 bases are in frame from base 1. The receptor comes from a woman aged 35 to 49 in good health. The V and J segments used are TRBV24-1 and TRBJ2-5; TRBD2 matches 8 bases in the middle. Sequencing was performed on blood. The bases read TGTGCCACCAGTGGTTCCCGGACTAGCCAAGGGGAGACCCAGTACTTC. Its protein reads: CATSGSRTSQGETQYF.